This T cell receptor (beta chain) was sequenced in a study of OX40 agonist ivuxolimab in advanced cancers. Study context: About 40% of patients had received prior checkpoint inhibitor therapy.

Findings and caveats of the study: Relative to CD4+ cells, CD8+ T cells on average had more expanded clones. The CD4+ and CD8+ T cells in the blood had expanded clonally by week 6 at 0.1 to 3.0 mg/kg.

Data came from immunoSEQ multiplex PCR; TCRdb stores just in-frame clones and leaves some out. Of about 98,000 clones listed, about 92% were seen once; the top ten hold around 0.25%. Details on this clone: Antigen unknown.

Germline V gene data show CDR1 as MNHNS and CDR2 as SASEGT. The CDR3 runs to 14 residues. V was trimmed by 3 bases and J by 0 bases, leaving 9 bases between them. Baseline, cycle 4 day 1, and cycle 7 day 1 were the blood sampling points. Source: CD4+ or CD8+ T cells sorted from blood, taken in a trial of the OX40 agonist ivuxolimab. V gene TRBV6-1 combines with J gene TRBJ2-7, with unresolved D. The source is an adult with an advanced solid tumor such as melanoma, head and neck, liver or kidney cancer. CDR3: CASSEEPRSYEQYF. The DNA of the CDR3 is TGTGCCAGCAGTGAGGAACCGCGCTCCTACGAGCAGTACTTC.